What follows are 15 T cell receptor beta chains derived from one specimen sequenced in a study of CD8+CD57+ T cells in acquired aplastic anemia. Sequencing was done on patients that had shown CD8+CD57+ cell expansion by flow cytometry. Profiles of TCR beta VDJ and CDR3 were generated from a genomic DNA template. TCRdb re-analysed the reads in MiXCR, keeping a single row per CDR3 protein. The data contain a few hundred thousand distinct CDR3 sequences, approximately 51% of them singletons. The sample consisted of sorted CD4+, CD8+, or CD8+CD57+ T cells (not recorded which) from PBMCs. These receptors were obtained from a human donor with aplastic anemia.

CDR3 residues: CAISDQDRDSYNSPLHF. As DNA, the CDR3 is TGTGCCATCAGTGACCAGGACAGGGATTCCTATAATTCACCCCTCCACTTT. This sequence joins TRBV10-3 and TRBJ1-6; the match to TRBD1 covers 8 bases. This CDR3 is built from 17 residues. V gave up 3 bases and J gave up 1 base; unmatched junction bases: 5. Germline CDR1 ENHRY, CDR2 SYGVKD.

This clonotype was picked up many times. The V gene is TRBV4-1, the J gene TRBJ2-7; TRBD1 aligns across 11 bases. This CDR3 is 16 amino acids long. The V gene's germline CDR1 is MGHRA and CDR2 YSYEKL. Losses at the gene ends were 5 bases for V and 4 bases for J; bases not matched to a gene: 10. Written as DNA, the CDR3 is TGCGCCAGCAGCAACGTACCGGGACAGGGGGGGTACGAGCAGTACTTC. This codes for CASSNVPGQGGYEQYF.

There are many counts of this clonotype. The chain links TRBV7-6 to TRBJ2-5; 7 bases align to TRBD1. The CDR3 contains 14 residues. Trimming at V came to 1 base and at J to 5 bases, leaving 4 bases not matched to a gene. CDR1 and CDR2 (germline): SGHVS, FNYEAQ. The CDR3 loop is CASSLEADRETQYF. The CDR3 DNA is TGTGCCAGCAGCTTAGAGGCGGACAGGGAGACCCAGTACTTC.

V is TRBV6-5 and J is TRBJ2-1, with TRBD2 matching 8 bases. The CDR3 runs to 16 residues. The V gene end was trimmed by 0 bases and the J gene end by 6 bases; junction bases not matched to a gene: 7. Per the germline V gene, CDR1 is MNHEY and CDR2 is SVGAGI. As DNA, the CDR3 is TGTGCCAGCAGTTACTCAGGGACTAGGGGTAGCAATGAGCAGTTCTTC. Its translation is CASSYSGTRGSNEQFF.

CDR3 loop: CASSLRGLNSPLHF. CDR3 DNA: TGTGCCAGCAGCTTGAGGGGGCTAAATTCACCCCTCCACTTT. The gene calls are TRBV5-4 and TRBJ1-6, with 7 bases identical to TRBD1. In germline, CDR1 is SGHNT, CDR2 YYREEE (reference sequence). CDR3 length equals 14 residues. V shed 1 base and J 7 bases; nucleotides not matched to a gene: 2. Complete variable domain (other parts from reference TRBV5-4 and TRBJ1-6): ETGVTQSPTHLIKTRGQQVTLRCSSQSGHNTVSWYQQALGQGPQFIFQYYREEENGRGNFPPRFSGLQFPNYSSELNVNALELDDSALYLCASSLRGLNSPLHFGNGTRLTVT.

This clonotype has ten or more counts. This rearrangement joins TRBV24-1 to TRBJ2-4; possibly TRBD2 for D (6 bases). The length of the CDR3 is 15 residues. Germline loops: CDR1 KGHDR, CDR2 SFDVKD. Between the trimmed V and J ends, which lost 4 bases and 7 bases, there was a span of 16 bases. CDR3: CATSDYRDLGNIQYF. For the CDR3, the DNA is TGTGCCACCAGTGACTACCGGGACTTAGGCAACATTCAGTACTTC.

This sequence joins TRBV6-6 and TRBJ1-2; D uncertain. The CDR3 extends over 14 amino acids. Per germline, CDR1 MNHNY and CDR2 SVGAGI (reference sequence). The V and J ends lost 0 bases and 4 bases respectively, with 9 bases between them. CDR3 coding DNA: TGTGCCAGCAGTTACTCGGACGCTCGCTATGGCTACACCTTC. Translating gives CASSYSDARYGYTF.

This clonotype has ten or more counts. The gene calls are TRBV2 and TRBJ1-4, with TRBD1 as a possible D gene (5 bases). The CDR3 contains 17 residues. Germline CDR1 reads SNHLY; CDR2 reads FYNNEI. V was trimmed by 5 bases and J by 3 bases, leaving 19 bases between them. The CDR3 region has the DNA TGTGCCAGCAGTAGGGGTGGCCTATTAGCGGCTAATGAAAAACTGTTTTTT. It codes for CASSRGGLLAANEKLFF. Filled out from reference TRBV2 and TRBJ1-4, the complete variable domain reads EPEVTQTPSHQVTQMGQEVILRCVPISNHLYFYWYRQILGQKVEFLVSFYNNEISEKSEIFDDQFSVERPDGSNFTLKIRSTKLEDSAMYFCASSRGGLLAANEKLFFGSGTQLSVL.

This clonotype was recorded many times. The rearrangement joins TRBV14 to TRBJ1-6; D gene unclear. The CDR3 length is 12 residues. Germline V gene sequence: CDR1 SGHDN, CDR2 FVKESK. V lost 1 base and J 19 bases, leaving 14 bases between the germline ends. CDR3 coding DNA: TGTGCCAGCAGCCAAGGAGGCGGAGGCCCTCACTTT. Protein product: CASSQGGGGPHF.

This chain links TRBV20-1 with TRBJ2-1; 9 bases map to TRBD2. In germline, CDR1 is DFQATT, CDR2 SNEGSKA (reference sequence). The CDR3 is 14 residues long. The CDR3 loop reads CSARWLAGYNEQFF. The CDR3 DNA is TGCAGCGCAAGGTGGCTAGCGGGGTACAATGAGCAGTTCTTC.

In DNA, the CDR3 is TGTGCCAGCACGACCGGGTCTAGCACAGATACGCAGTATTTT. Protein: CASTTGSSTDTQYF. This chain joins TRBV7-9 and TRBJ2-3; D not resolved. Germline V CDR1 and CDR2: SEHNR, FQNEAQ (reference sequence). Trimming took 7 bases from V and 0 from J, leaving 11 bases between them. CDR3 size: 14 residues.

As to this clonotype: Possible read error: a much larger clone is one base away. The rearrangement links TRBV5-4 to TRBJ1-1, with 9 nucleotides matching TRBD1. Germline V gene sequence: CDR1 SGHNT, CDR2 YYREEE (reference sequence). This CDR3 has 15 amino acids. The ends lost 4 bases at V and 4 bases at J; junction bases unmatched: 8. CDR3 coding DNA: TGTGCCAGCAGCGCCGCGTTGACAGGGGGCACTGAAGCTTTCTTT. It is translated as CASSAALTGGTEAFF. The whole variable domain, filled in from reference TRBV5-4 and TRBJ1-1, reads ETGVTQSPTHLIKTRGQQVTLRCSSQSGHNTVSWYQQALGQGPQFIFQYYREEENGRGNFPPRFSGLQFPNYSSELNVNALELDDSALYLCASSAALTGGTEAFFGQGTRLTVV.

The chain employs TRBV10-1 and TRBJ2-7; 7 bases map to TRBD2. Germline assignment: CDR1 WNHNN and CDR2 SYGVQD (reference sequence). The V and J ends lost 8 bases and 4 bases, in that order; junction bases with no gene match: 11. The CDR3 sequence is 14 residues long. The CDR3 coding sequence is TGCGCCAGCCCGGAGGGCGGGGAGGGGTACGAGCAGTACTTC. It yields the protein CASPEGGEGYEQYF.

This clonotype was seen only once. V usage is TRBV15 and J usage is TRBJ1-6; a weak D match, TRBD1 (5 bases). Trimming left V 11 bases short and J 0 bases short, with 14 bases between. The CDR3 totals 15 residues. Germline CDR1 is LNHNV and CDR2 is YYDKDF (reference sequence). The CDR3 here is CASSQDSSYNSPLHF. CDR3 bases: TGTGCCTCCTCACAGGATAGCTCCTATAATTCACCCCTCCACTTT.

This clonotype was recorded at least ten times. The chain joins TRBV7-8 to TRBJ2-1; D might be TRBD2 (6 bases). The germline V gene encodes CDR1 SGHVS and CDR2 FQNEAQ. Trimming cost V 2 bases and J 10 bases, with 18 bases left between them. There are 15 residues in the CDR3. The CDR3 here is CASSLRGERAREQFF. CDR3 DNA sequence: TGTGCCAGCAGCTTACGCGGGGAGAGAGCACGGGAGCAGTTCTTC.